This T cell receptor beta chain was observed in a study of high-grade serous ovarian cancer treatment subgroups. Study background: Each sample yielded on average roughly 8,200 unique TCR beta rearrangements from 13,000 or so reads. Study-wide findings and caveats: Different patients shared almost no repertoire; same-patient tumors shared about 0.1 to 0.79.

Trimming stripped 2 bases from V and 5 bases from J, with 15 bases between. From germline, CDR1 is SGHTA and CDR2 FQGTGA. The CDR3 runs 16 residues. Clones were read by immunoSEQ multiplex PCR, and TCRdb kept only the in-frame ones, dropping some. The repertoire consists of 35,000 to 45,000 clones, with 79% occurring once and the leading ten covering 3.1%. To note about this clone: The antigen remains undetermined.

Tumor tissue was taken before any definitive surgery or chemotherapy was given. The sequence was obtained from a human donor with high-grade serous ovarian cancer. The sample was tumor tissue. This chain links TRBV7-3 with TRBJ2-2; D remains ambiguous. DNA for the CDR3: TGTGCCAGCAGCTTATTTCCGGGTGCTACGACCGGGGAGCTGTTTTTT. Translation: CASSLFPGATTGELFF.